These 5 T cell receptor beta chains share one sample of origin, sequenced in a study of CD8+ T cells in alopecia areata. Collection of lesional scalp punch biopsies and peripheral blood was performed in alopecia areata patients. RNA extraction was followed by reverse transcription into cDNA, which acted as the sequencing template. Only in-frame clones appear in the TCRdb table, and some are missing; sequencing was by immunoSEQ multiplex PCR. The sample has approximately 11,000 clones, about 60% seen once. Sequencing input: skin. All receptors come from a human donor with alopecia areata.

This clone has only a few counts. The V and J genes are TRBV29-1 and TRBJ2-7; D perhaps matches TRBD2 (5 bases). Germline loops: CDR1 SQVTM, CDR2 ANQGSEA. This CDR3 comprises 11 residues. V lost 6 bases to trimming and J lost 2 bases, with 8 bases between them. The CDR3: CSVQRAYEQYF. The CDR3 DNA reads as TGCAGCGTCCAGAGGGCCTACGAGCAGTACTTC.

The rearrangement uses TRBV19 and TRBJ1-1; possible D gene TRBD1, 5 bases. V was trimmed by 2 bases and J by 3 bases, leaving 7 bases between them. Germline V lookup: CDR1 LNHDA, CDR2 SQIVND (reference sequence). The CDR3 consists of 13 residues. The CDR3, as DNA: TGTGCCAGTAGTATACAGGGTGACACTGAAGCTTTCTTT. Protein: CASSIQGDTEAFF.

The chain recombines TRBV2 with TRBJ2-1; 9 positions match TRBD2. The germline V gene has CDR1 SNHLY and CDR2 FYNNEI. V dropped 6 bases and J dropped 4; count of bases not matched to a gene: 7. The CDR3 extends over 15 amino acids. CDR3 DNA: TGTGCCAGCAGATTGGGCCTAGCGGGATACAATGAGCAGTTCTTC. Its protein product is CASRLGLAGYNEQFF. Variable domain in full (rest from reference TRBV2 and TRBJ2-1): EPEVTQTPSHQVTQMGQEVILRCVPISNHLYFYWYRQILGQKVEFLVSFYNNEISEKSEIFDDQFSVERPDGSNFTLKIRSTKLEDSAMYFCASRLGLAGYNEQFFGPGTRLTVL.

The chain joins TRBV25-1 to TRBJ2-5, with TRBD2 identical over 10 bases. The CDR3 covers 16 residues. Germline V lookup: CDR1 MGHDK, CDR2 SYGVNS. Trimming removed 6 bases from V and 2 bases from J; junction bases left unmatched: 9. The CDR3 bases are TGTGCCAGCAGCTCCCGGACTAGCGGACTACAAGAGACCCAGTACTTC. Translating it yields CASSSRTSGLQETQYF.

The chain employs TRBV29-1 and TRBJ2-1; D is unresolved. V was shortened by 3 bases and J by 6 bases, with 9 bases between the two germline ends. In germline, CDR1 is SQVTM, CDR2 ANQGSEA. The CDR3 is 12 residues long. CDR3 sequence (DNA): TGCAGCGTTGATCTAGAACCCAATGAGCAGTTCTTC. Protein: CSVDLEPNEQFF.